The rows below give T cell receptor beta chains drawn from one sample of a study of sequential checkpoint blockade in melanoma. The protocol was immunoSEQ multiplex PCR, while the TCRdb copy is restricted to in-frame clones and leaves out a portion. The sample comprises approximately 12,000 clones, about 71% of which are singletons, and approximately 22% rests with the top ten. Sequences were derived from CD8+ T cells sorted from blood (inferred from file names), sampled from a patient given nivolumab and ipilimumab in sequence. The origin of the receptors is a human donor with melanoma. CDR3s include the opening cysteine and the closing phenylalanine or tryptophan. Fields, in order: D gene, J gene, V gene, clone size, CDR3 DNA, CDR3 protein. A D gene is named only where the DNA matches it firmly. Clone size is stated in some rows and not others, as once, few, many or a class when expanded.

TRBD2 | TRBJ2-1 | TRBV6-5 | . | TGTGCCAGCAGATCTCTAGCGGGAGTCAATGAGCAGTTCTTC | CASRSLAGVNEQFF
TRBD1 | TRBJ2-7 | TRBV19 | . | TGTGCCAGTACCCCTGGGACAGATTACTACGAGCAGTACTTC | CASTPGTDYYEQYF
. | TRBJ2-7 | TRBV11-2 | . | TGTGCCAGCATCCCTACGGGACACGGTCCCTACGAGCAGTACTTC | CASIPTGHGPYEQYF
TRBD2 | TRBJ2-3 | TRBV4-1 | . | TGCGCCAGCAGCCAAGTGGCTAGCGGAGATACGCAGTATTTT | CASSQVASGDTQYF
TRBD2 | TRBJ2-7 | TRBV4-1 | few | TGCGCCAGCAGCCCTCTCGGGAGGGACTACGAGCAGTACTTC | CASSPLGRDYEQYF
TRBD2 | TRBJ2-7 | TRBV7-9 | . | TGTGCCAGCAGTCCGACTAGCGGAGCCGCACGATTC | CASSPTSGAARF
. | TRBJ2-7 | TRBV30 | once | TGTGCCTGGAGTGTATATGGCAGTGCCTACGAGCAGTACTTC | CAWSVYGSAYEQYF
TRBD1 | TRBJ1-1 | TRBV5-1 | . | TGCGCCAGTTACGCCGGACAGGGAGTTGGGACTGAAGCTTTCTTT | CASYAGQGVGTEAFF
TRBD1 | TRBJ1-3 | TRBV5-5 | . | TGTGCCAGCAGCGATTGGACAGGGGGAAACACCATATATTTT | CASSDWTGGNTIYF
. | TRBJ2-2 | TRBV4-1 | . | TGCGCCAGCAGCCAAGACGGTAGCACCACCGGGGAGCTGTTTTTT | CASSQDGSTTGELFF
TRBD2 | TRBJ2-1 | TRBV27 | . | TGTGCCAGCAGCCACCTAAGCGGGAGGGGGAGCCATGAGCAGTTCTTC | CASSHLSGRGSHEQFF
. | TRBJ1-5 | TRBV7-8 | few | TGTGCCAGCAGCTGGATCACAGGTCGGTCCGACCAGCCCCAGCATTTT | CASSWITGRSDQPQHF
TRBD2 | TRBJ2-7 | TRBV9 | . | TGTGCCAGCAGCGAGGGACTAGCGGGAGTCATCGACGAGCAGTACTTC | CASSEGLAGVIDEQYF
. | TRBJ2-3 | TRBV4-1 | few | TGCGCCAGCAGCCAAGTGGTTCGGACTCGCGGCACAGATACGCAGTATTTT | CASSQVVRTRGTDTQYF
TRBD1 | TRBJ2-6 | TRBV5-1 | . | TGCGCCAGCAGCTCGACAGGGACCCTGAGTGTGGGGGCCAACGTCCTGACTTTC | CASSSTGTLSVGANVLTF
. | TRBJ1-6 | TRBV30 | . | TGTGCCTGGAGTGCACAGTTCTATAATTCACCCCTCCACTTT | CAWSAQFYNSPLHF
. | TRBJ1-2 | TRBV7-9 | . | TGTGCCGTGTGGTCAGGGCAGAGCTACACCTTC | CAVWSGQSYTF
TRBD2 | TRBJ2-1 | TRBV19 | . | TGTGCCAGTAGTACCCACGGGAGGGCCGAAGATGAGCAGTTCTTC | CASSTHGRAEDEQFF
. | TRBJ2-3 | TRBV19 | . | TGTGCCACCCAGTTCCAGTCAACCGGGGCAGATACGCAGTATTTT | CATQFQSTGADTQYF
TRBD1 | TRBJ1-5 | TRBV19 | . | TGTGCCAGTAGTACACAGGGGCCCCAGCCCCAGCATTTT | CASSTQGPQPQHF
. | TRBJ1-5 | TRBV5-1 | . | TGCGCCAGCTCGGAGGGTGTCCTTAGCAATCAGCCCCAGCATTTT | CASSEGVLSNQPQHF
. | TRBJ2-7 | TRBV7-6 | . | TGTGCCAGCAGCCCGAATACAGGGTCGAACGAGCAGTACTTC | CASSPNTGSNEQYF
TRBD1 | TRBJ1-2 | TRBV2 | few | TGTGCCAGCAGCGAACAATGGGGGACAGGGGACTATGGCTACACCTTC | CASSEQWGTGDYGYTF
TRBD2 | TRBJ2-2 | TRBV9 | few | TGTGCCAGCAGCGGACTAGCGGGGCCGGCCGGGGAGCTGTTTTTT | CASSGLAGPAGELFF
TRBD1 | TRBJ1-1 | TRBV27 | . | TGTGCCAGCAGTTTATCGGTTTTAGCCGGGACAGGGTCAAAATTGTTCACTGAAGCTTTCTTT | CASSLSVLAGTGSKLFTEAFF
TRBD1 | TRBJ2-5 | TRBV9 | medium-sized | TGTGCCAGCAGCCCCTGGACAGGGGGTGAGACCCAGTACTTC | CASSPWTGGETQYF
. | TRBJ2-7 | TRBV6-5 | . | TGTGCCAGCAGTTACTCGAGGGCAGGGGATACCTACGAGCAGTACTTC | CASSYSRAGDTYEQYF
TRBD1 | TRBJ1-5 | TRBV27 | . | TGTGCCAGCAGTTTATACGGGACAGGAAATCAGCCCCAGCATTTT | CASSLYGTGNQPQHF
. | TRBJ2-2 | TRBV21-1 | . | TGTGCCAGTACCCCCCCGGACAGGTGCCCCCGGACCGGGGAGCTGTTTTTT | CASTPPDRCPRTGELFF
TRBD1 | TRBJ1-1 | TRBV4-2 | once | TGTGCCAGCAGCTTGGGACAGATCATGAACACTGAAGCTTTCTTT | CASSLGQIMNTEAFF
TRBD1 | TRBJ2-2 | TRBV19 | medium-sized | TGTGCCAGTAGCCTAACGCCAGGGGGCACCGGGGAGCTGTTTTTT | CASSLTPGGTGELFF
. | TRBJ1-6 | TRBV2 | . | TGTGCCAGCAGTGAAACCCAGGGGATAGCTTCACCCCTCCACTTT | CASSETQGIASPLHF
TRBD1 | TRBJ1-1 | TRBV5-1 | medium-sized | TGCGCCAGCAGCTTGGGGACAGGCAAGAACACTGAAGCTTTCTTT | CASSLGTGKNTEAFF
. | TRBJ2-2 | TRBV30 | once | TGTGCCTGGAGTGGGTTATCGGGTTCGGGGTACACCGGGGAGCTGTTTTTT | CAWSGLSGSGYTGELFF
TRBD1 | TRBJ2-1 | TRBV5-1 | . | TGCGCCAGCAGCACAGGGACAGGGAACTACAATGAGCAGTTCTTC | CASSTGTGNYNEQFF
. | TRBJ1-5 | TRBV5-4 | . | TGTGCCAGCAGCTTGTCCCCAAATCAGCCCCAGCATTTT | CASSLSPNQPQHF
. | TRBJ2-1 | TRBV4-1 | . | TGCGCCAGCAGCCAAGAAGGGGGGGTAGTTGAGCAGTTCTTC | CASSQEGGVVEQFF
. | TRBJ1-5 | TRBV7-9 | few | TGTGCCAGCAGCTTCTATGGAGGGGCGGGTCAGCCCCAGCATTTT | CASSFYGGAGQPQHF
. | TRBJ2-7 | TRBV27 | . | TGTGCCAGCAGTTTTGGGGCGGCAAACGAGCAGTACTTC | CASSFGAANEQYF
. | TRBJ1-1 | TRBV7-9 | . | TGTGCCAGCACCCTCACAGAGAACACTGAAGCTTTCTTT | CASTLTENTEAFF
. | TRBJ2-3 | TRBV5-5 | . | TGTGCCAGCAGCAAGCTAGCTTATAGCACAGATACGCAGTATTTT | CASSKLAYSTDTQYF
. | TRBJ1-5 | TRBV6-5 | . | TGTGCCAGCAGCCCGGGACACTACAATCAGCCCCAGCATTTT | CASSPGHYNQPQHF
. | TRBJ2-3 | TRBV7-3 | once | TGTGCCAGCAGCTCGGGGGGCGGGGCAGATACGCAGTATTTT | CASSSGGGADTQYF
TRBD1 | TRBJ1-1 | TRBV6-5 | . | TGTGCCAGACCGGACAGGGGCACGAACACTGAAGCTTTCTTT | CARPDRGTNTEAFF
TRBD2 | TRBJ2-1 | TRBV28 | . | TGTGCCAGCAGTTTAATGGGACTAGAGGGTGAGCAGTTCTTC | CASSLMGLEGEQFF
TRBD1 | TRBJ2-7 | TRBV28 | . | TGTGCCAGCAGTCCAGGGACAGGTAACCATCTCTCCTACGAGCAGTACTTC | CASSPGTGNHLSYEQYF